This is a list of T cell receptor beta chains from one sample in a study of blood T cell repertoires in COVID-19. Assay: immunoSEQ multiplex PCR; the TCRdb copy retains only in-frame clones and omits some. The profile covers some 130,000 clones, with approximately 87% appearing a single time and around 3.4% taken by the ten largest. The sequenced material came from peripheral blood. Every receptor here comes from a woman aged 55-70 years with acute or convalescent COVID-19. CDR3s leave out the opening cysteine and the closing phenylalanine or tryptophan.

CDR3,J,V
ASSIGTWGTEAF,TRBJ1-1,TRBV19
ASSLSGSGSYGYT,TRBJ1-2,TRBV5-1
ASSFSGTPLH,TRBJ1-6,TRBV9
ASSSTGGRSGANVLT,TRBJ2-6,TRBV5-1
ASSLRTGSLDTQY,TRBJ2-3,TRBV19
ASSRAGTSGRAGTGELF,TRBJ2-2,TRBV3-1/TRBV3-2
ATERAGRAYNEQF,TRBJ2-1,TRBV25-1
ASSTGDRPGEQY,TRBJ2-7,TRBV5-4
AISESADFYGYT,TRBJ1-2,TRBV10-3
ASSPGTRQGYGYT,TRBJ1-2,TRBV28
ASSTSRGTGELF,TRBJ2-2,TRBV4-2
ASSITQGSNTEAF,TRBJ1-1,TRBV5-1
ASSPQGTLHSVGAF,TRBJ1-1,TRBV3-1/TRBV3-2
AWSLAGSGSWNTQY,TRBJ2-3,TRBV30
ASSLGTSGSVYNEQF,TRBJ2-1,TRBV3-1/TRBV3-2
ASSSDRDNYGYT,TRBJ1-2,TRBV28
ASSPETGAPTNEKLF,TRBJ1-4,TRBV18
ASSTVSGTVTLGYGYT,TRBJ1-2,TRBV19
ASSEGQASGNTIY,TRBJ1-3,TRBV2
ASRDTPYEQY,TRBJ2-7,TRBV6-5
ASSRGRSTDTQY,TRBJ2-3,TRBV9
ASSPRTGRQEETQY,TRBJ2-5,TRBV13
ASSNRDRRTYGYT,TRBJ1-2,TRBV19
ASSLGDSNNQPQH,TRBJ1-5,TRBV7-9
ASSSGQGYGYT,TRBJ1-2,TRBV28
SVPKPLPRTASTYNEQF,TRBJ2-1,TRBV29-1